The 21 T cell receptor beta chains below all came from one sample that was sequenced in a study of blood T cell repertoires in COVID-19. This table comes from immunoSEQ multiplex PCR, and its TCRdb copy is limited to in-frame clones, with some not included. The sample holds 300,000 to 500,000 clones, 88% seen once. Sample: PBMCs or T cells enriched from blood (not recorded which). These receptors all come from a woman aged 25 to 39 with acute COVID-19.

The gene calls are TRBV6-5 and TRBJ2-2; possible D gene TRBD2, 6 bases. The CDR3 is 15 residues long. V was trimmed by 2 bases and J by 2 bases, leaving 9 bases between them. In germline, CDR1 is MNHEY, CDR2 SVGAGI. CDR3 bases: TGTGCCAGCAGTTACAGGGGACTCAACACCGGGGAGCTGTTTTTT. Its protein is CASSYRGLNTGELFF.

Concerning this clone itself: The same CDR3 also results from other DNA sequences found in this sample. This rearrangement joins TRBV4-1 to TRBJ2-3, with a weak D call TRBD1 (5 bases). The ends were cut back, 1 base at V and 4 bases at J, with 6 bases in the middle. The germline CDR1 and CDR2 sequences are MGHRA and YSYEKL. The CDR3 runs 13 residues. The CDR3 loop is CASSQGRADTQYF. The CDR3 coding sequence is TGCGCCAGCAGCCAAGGCAGGGCAGATACGCAGTATTTT.

The V call is TRBV9, the J call TRBJ2-1; 7 positions match TRBD2. CDR3 length: 16 residues. Germline V gives CDR1 SGDLS, CDR2 YYNGEE. V shed 5 bases, J shed 0 bases, and the junction held 8 bases outside the gene matches. CDR3 protein: CASSYLAESSYNEQFF. DNA of the CDR3: TGTGCCAGCAGTTACCTAGCGGAGAGCTCCTACAATGAGCAGTTCTTC.

DNA of the CDR3: TGTGCCAGCAGCTTTCAGGGAACGATAACTGAAGCTTTCTTT. It translates to CASSFQGTITEAFF. This chain joins TRBV7-2 and TRBJ1-1; D perhaps matches TRBD1 (5 bases). The V gene's germline CDR1 is SGHTA and CDR2 FQGNSA. The CDR3 consists of 14 residues. The germline V and J ends were trimmed by 3 bases and 5 bases, with 13 bases remaining between them.

The chain carries TRBV7-9 and TRBJ1-2; D is uncertain. The CDR3 is made up of 15 amino acids. The germline V gene has CDR1 SEHNR and CDR2 FQNEAQ (reference sequence). V was clipped by 3 bases and J by 0 bases, with 11 bases between them. The CDR3 coding sequence is TGTGCCAGCAGCTTTAAGACATCTCCTAACTATGGCTACACCTTC. It is translated as CASSFKTSPNYGYTF. The entire variable domain, with the rest obtained from reference TRBV7-9 and TRBJ1-2, is as follows: DTGVSQNPRHKITKRGQNVTFRCDPISEHNRLYWYRQTLGQGPEFLTYFQNEAQLEKSRLLSDRFSAERPKGSFSTLEIQRTEQGDSAMYLCASSFKTSPNYGYTFGSGTRLTVV.

The rearrangement uses TRBV29-1 and TRBJ1-1; 10 bases line up with TRBD1. With V trimmed by 6 bases and J by 1 base, 2 bases remained unmatched. The CDR3 extends over 13 amino acids. CDR1 and CDR2 from the germline V gene are SQVTM and ANQGSEA. DNA of the CDR3: TGCAGCGTGGGACAGGGGCCGAACACTGAAGCTTTCTTT. The encoded protein is CSVGQGPNTEAFF.

A remark on this clone: Distinct nucleotide sequences in the sample also encode this CDR3. The V call is TRBV9, the J call TRBJ2-1, with D maybe TRBD2 (6 bases). V lost 0 bases and J lost 2, with 9 bases in between. Germline CDR1 and CDR2: SGDLS and YYNGEE. The CDR3 contains 15 residues. The CDR3 region is CASSVVGGPYNEQFF. The CDR3 coding sequence is TGTGCCAGCAGCGTAGTGGGGGGACCCTACAATGAGCAGTTCTTC.

The chain uses TRBV27 and TRBJ1-5, with 7 bases identical to TRBD1. The CDR3 length is 15 residues. With V trimmed by 5 bases and J by 4 bases, 8 bases remained unmatched. Looked up from germline, CDR1 is MNHEY and CDR2 is SMNVEV (reference sequence). CDR3 bases: TGTGCCAGCAGTCCCCGACAGGGAGGTAATCAGCCCCAGCATTTT. Its translation: CASSPRQGGNQPQHF.

The gene calls are TRBV6-5 and TRBJ2-7; D ambiguous. Germline V gene lookup returns CDR1 MNHEY and CDR2 SVGAGI. The CDR3 covers 12 residues. The V end lost 6 bases, the J end lost 6 bases, and 12 bases lay between the germline ends. CDR3 residues: CASRTSPGEQYF. CDR3 DNA sequence: TGTGCCAGCAGGACGTCCCCGGGCGAGCAGTACTTC.

The chain combines TRBV6-2 or TRBV6-3 with TRBJ2-7; TRBD1 agrees at 9 bases. V shed 2 bases and J 0 bases; nucleotides not matched to a gene: 8. The germline V gene encodes CDR1 MNHEY and CDR2 SVGEGT. The CDR3 runs 17 residues. The CDR3 reads CASSYVSGTGYSYEQYF. DNA for the CDR3: TGTGCCAGCAGTTACGTGTCCGGGACAGGGTACTCCTACGAGCAGTACTTC.

The V and J genes are TRBV18 and TRBJ2-7, with TRBD1 as a possible D gene (6 bases). V lost 1 base to trimming and J lost 0 bases, with 10 bases between them. Germline V gives CDR1 KGHSH, CDR2 LQKENI. CDR3 size: 15 residues. DNA of the CDR3: TGTGCCAGCTCACCACAAGGACAGACCTCCTACGAGCAGTACTTC. This codes for CASSPQGQTSYEQYF.

The rearrangement uses TRBV19 and TRBJ1-5, with 7 bases identical to TRBD1. The CDR3 extends over 17 amino acids. V trimming: 6 bases; J trimming: 1 base; junction bases outside the gene matches: 12. The germline gives CDR1 LNHDA, CDR2 SQIVND (reference sequence). This CDR3 is CASRSEGAGKSNQPQHF. In DNA, the CDR3 is TGTGCCAGTAGATCGGAGGGGGCAGGGAAAAGCAATCAGCCCCAGCATTTT.

The rearrangement links TRBV18 to TRBJ2-3; D remains ambiguous. CDR3 length equals 11 residues. V was clipped by 6 bases and J by 5 bases, with 6 bases between them. Germline CDR1 and CDR2: KGHSH and LQKENI. CDR3 DNA: TGTGCCAGCTCCAATTTAGATACGCAGTATTTT. Its translation is CASSNLDTQYF.

The V gene is TRBV5-4, the J gene TRBJ1-6; D might be TRBD1 (5 bases). The germline gives CDR1 SGHNT, CDR2 YYREEE (reference sequence). V lost 0 bases and J 0 bases, leaving 10 bases between the germline ends. This CDR3 region has 17 residues. For the CDR3, the DNA is TGTGCCAGCAGCTTGGTGGACAAGAGCTCCTATAATTCACCCCTCCACTTT. This translates into CASSLVDKSSYNSPLHF.

This clone appeared a few times. The chain couples TRBV19 to TRBJ2-7; 10 bases map to TRBD1. This CDR3 contains 14 residues. Trimming took 8 bases from V and 0 from J; bases not matched to a gene: 4. In germline, CDR1 is LNHDA, CDR2 SQIVND (reference sequence). The CDR3 region has the DNA TGTGCCAGTCGGGGGGACAGGGGCTCCTACGAGCAGTACTTC. This codes for CASRGDRGSYEQYF.

This rearrangement joins TRBV19 to TRBJ1-6; a weak D match, TRBD1 (6 bases). The CDR3 contains 16 residues. Germline V gives CDR1 LNHDA, CDR2 SQIVND (reference sequence). V lost 0 bases and J lost 7, with 13 bases in between. The CDR3 DNA is TGTGCCAGTAGTATAGAAGGCAGGGGAAAAAATTCACCCCTCCACTTT. It encodes CASSIEGRGKNSPLHF.

V is TRBV7-7 and J is TRBJ2-2, with 8 bases matching TRBD1. Germline V gene sequence: CDR1 SSHAT, CDR2 FNYEAQ (reference sequence). After removal of 5 bases from V and 4 bases from J, the junction contained 6 bases not matched to a gene. The CDR3 covers 15 residues. The CDR3 here is CASSPRTGRTGELFF. CDR3 in DNA: TGTGCCAGCAGCCCCCGGACAGGGCGCACCGGGGAGCTGTTTTTT.

The CDR3, as DNA: TGTGCCAGCAGCCCTTCAGCGGGGACTGAAGCTTTCTTT. Translation gives CASSPSAGTEAFF. V and J are TRBV11-1 and TRBJ1-1; D remains unclear. CDR3 length: 13 amino acids. Germline V gives CDR1 SGHAT, CDR2 FQDESV (reference sequence). Trimming stripped 5 bases from V and 5 bases from J, with 12 bases between.

The chain recombines TRBV18 with TRBJ1-1; D is undetermined. The CDR3 runs 17 residues. The germline CDR1 and CDR2 sequences are KGHSH and LQKENI. V lost 2 bases, J lost 3 bases, and 19 bases lay in between. CDR3 residues: CASSPIYGYLDHTEAFF. The CDR3 coding sequence is TGTGCCAGCTCACCAATATACGGCTACCTAGACCACACTGAAGCTTTCTTT.

The CDR3 sequence is CASTRDRATDGYTF. In DNA, the CDR3 is TGTGCCAGCACCCGGGACAGGGCGACAGATGGCTACACCTTC. The V call is TRBV11-1, the J call TRBJ1-2; 9 positions agree with TRBD1. The CDR3 has 14 residues. CDR1 is SGHAT and CDR2 is FQDESV in the germline V gene (reference sequence). Trimming at V came to 7 bases and at J to 6 bases, leaving 9 bases not matched to a gene.

This chain uses TRBV6-5 with TRBJ1-6; D remains unclear. V lost 1 base, J lost 10 bases, and 14 bases lay in between. Germline CDR1 reads MNHEY; CDR2 reads SVGAGI. The CDR3 is 15 residues long. Here the CDR3 reads CASSYFVAPGSPLHF. CDR3 nucleotides: TGTGCCAGCAGTTACTTCGTCGCCCCGGGGTCACCCCTCCACTTT.